This T cell receptor (beta chain) was recovered during a study of patients and donors after allogeneic stem cell transplantation. TCRdb re-called the RT-PCR reads with MiXCR, one entry per CDR3 protein. The data show roughly 880,000 distinct CDR3 sequences, roughly 18% seen once. The sample holds many counts of this clonotype. Germline V CDR1 and CDR2: SQVTM, ANQGSEA. This CDR3 has 13 amino acids. V lost 7 bases and J lost 8, with 17 bases in between. The clonotype was recovered from a human donor who was either an allogeneic HSCT recipient or a stem cell or donor lymphocyte infusion donor (not recorded which). It is not recorded whose cells these are; they may come from a transplant donor. The rearrangement joins TRBV29-1 to TRBJ1-4; D may be TRBD1 (5 bases). The sequenced sample was blood, either unsorted or a sorted T cell fraction (not recorded which). The CDR3 DNA follows: TGCAGCGCACGACAGAGCGGAGGCGAAAAACTGTTTTTT. This codes for CSARQSGGEKLFF.